The 29 T cell receptor beta chains below were found in one sample sequenced in a study of CD8 T cells in Susac syndrome. Random hexamers served to reverse transcribe about 0.5 to 1 ug RNA. TCRdb recomputed calls from the immunoSEQ multiplex PCR reads with MiXCR, one row per CDR3 protein. The table shows about 300,000 distinct CDR3 sequences, with about nine tenths occurring only once. Specimen: CD8+ T cells from PBMCs. These receptors were taken from a human donor with multiple sclerosis.

The rearrangement links TRBV29-1 to TRBJ1-2; D is uncertain. The V end lost 0 bases, the J end lost 8 bases, and 10 bases lay between the germline ends. Germline V gene sequence: CDR1 SQVTM, CDR2 ANQGSEA. This CDR3 is 12 amino acids long. The CDR3 is CSVEDGSMGYTF. CDR3 coding DNA: TGCAGCGTTGAAGACGGATCTATGGGCTACACCTTC.

V gene TRBV27 combines with J gene TRBJ2-7, with D unresolved. This CDR3 is 14 amino acids long. Trimming stripped 5 bases from V and 1 base from J, with 12 bases between. The V gene's germline CDR1 is MNHEY and CDR2 SMNVEV (reference sequence). The CDR3 loop reads CASSLRLLSYEQYF. In DNA form, the CDR3 reads TGTGCCAGCAGTCTAAGACTTTTATCCTACGAGCAGTACTTC.

The gene calls are TRBV20-1 and TRBJ2-3; D not certain. The germline V gene encodes CDR1 DFQATT and CDR2 SNEGSKA (reference sequence). Deletions cut 2 bases from V and 0 bases from J, with 15 bases between. The CDR3 extends over 16 amino acids. The CDR3 bases are TGCAGTGCTAGAAGCCATGGCGGACCTAGCACAGATACGCAGTATTTT. Protein: CSARSHGGPSTDTQYF.

The chain has TRBV7-6 and TRBJ2-1; D may be TRBD1 or TRBD2 (5 bases each). This CDR3 is 14 amino acids long. CDR1 and CDR2 (germline): SGHVS, FNYEAQ. Trimming stripped 5 bases from V and 0 bases from J, with 8 bases between. In DNA, the CDR3 is TGTGCCAGCAGCCCGAGGGGCTCCTACAATGAGCAGTTCTTC. Translation gives CASSPRGSYNEQFF.

Only one count was recorded for this clonotype. The chain has TRBV4-2 and TRBJ2-4; D is unresolved. V was cut by 2 bases and J by 8 bases, with 10 bases left in between. The CDR3 extends over 13 amino acids. From germline, CDR1 is LGHNA and CDR2 YNFKEQ. In nucleotides, the CDR3 is TGTGCCAGCAGCCAAATTAGGTGGGACATTCAGTACTTC. Protein product: CASSQIRWDIQYF.

The gene calls are TRBV20-1 and TRBJ2-5; D gene uncertain. CDR3 length equals 14 residues. Trimming took 1 base from V and 5 from J, leaving 14 bases between them. Germline values: CDR1 DFQATT, CDR2 SNEGSKA (reference sequence). CDR3 coding DNA: TGCAGTGCTAGAGCCACACCCGGTGGGGAGACCCAGTACTTC. Translating gives CSARATPGGETQYF.

The chain combines TRBV6-1 with TRBJ2-3; 11 bases line up with TRBD2. This CDR3 is built from 16 residues. V shed 1 base and J 2 bases; nucleotides not matched to a gene: 2. CDR1 is MNHNS, CDR2 SASEGT, per germline. This CDR3 reads CASSEGSGGATDTQYF. The DNA for the CDR3 is TGTGCCAGCAGTGAAGGTAGCGGGGGGGCCACAGATACGCAGTATTTT.

The rearrangement uses TRBV14 and TRBJ2-1; 8 bases are a match to TRBD1. Germline assignment: CDR1 SGHDN and CDR2 FVKESK. Trimming removed 1 base from V and 7 bases from J; junction bases left unmatched: 9. The CDR3 runs 16 residues. CDR3 region: CASSQGVQGAWNEQFF. The CDR3 coding sequence is TGTGCCAGCAGCCAAGGAGTCCAGGGGGCGTGGAATGAGCAGTTCTTC.

The V and J genes are TRBV10-3 and TRBJ1-4, with 10 bases identical to TRBD1. The germline V gene encodes CDR1 ENHRY and CDR2 SYGVKD. The CDR3 runs 14 residues. After removal of 6 bases from V and 4 bases from J, the junction contained 2 bases not matched to a gene. CDR3 in DNA: TGTGCCATCAGCGGGACAGGGGTTAATGAAAAACTGTTTTTT. Protein sequence: CAISGTGVNEKLFF.

This sequence joins TRBV12-3 or TRBV12-4 and TRBJ2-5; D is uncertain. Trimming pared 6 bases from V and 0 bases from J, leaving 5 bases between. The CDR3 length is 12 residues. CDR3 sequence (DNA): TGTGCCAGCAGCCGTCACCAAGAGACCCAGTACTTC. This gives the protein CASSRHQETQYF.

This clonotype was observed a handful of times. The chain recombines TRBV7-2 with TRBJ2-1; 9 bases align to TRBD2. This CDR3 region has 17 residues. Unmatched junction bases numbered 9, after V lost 1 base and J lost 5 bases. Per the germline V gene, CDR1 is SGHTA and CDR2 is FQGNSA. CDR3 sequence (DNA): TGTGCCAGCAGCTTAGTTAGCGGGAGTGTAGCTGACAATGAGCAGTTCTTC. It codes for CASSLVSGSVADNEQFF.

The chain recombines TRBV19 with TRBJ1-1; perhaps TRBD1 as D (5 bases). The CDR3 is 14 amino acids. The germline gives CDR1 LNHDA, CDR2 SQIVND (reference sequence). With 5 bases removed from V and 1 base from J, the gap between germline ends came to 11 bases. DNA for the CDR3: TGTGCCAGTAGTCTGGGGCAGGCGAACACTGAAGCTTTCTTT. This translates into CASSLGQANTEAFF.

This CDR3 reads CASSQTRQVSYNEQFF. The CDR3 bases are TGTGCCAGCAGCCAAACACGCCAGGTCTCCTACAATGAGCAGTTCTTC. The chain has TRBV3-1 and TRBJ2-1; D gene uncertain. Germline V gene data show CDR1 as LGHDT and CDR2 as YNNKEL (reference sequence). The CDR3 contains 16 residues. Trimming removed 2 bases at V and 0 bases at J, with 11 bases between.

The CDR3 sequence: CASNRGGGGETQYF. In DNA form, the CDR3 reads TGTGCCAGCAACCGTGGGGGGGGCGGGGAGACCCAGTACTTC. The chain recombines TRBV28 with TRBJ2-5; possibly TRBD2 for D (7 bases). Trimming pared 7 bases from V and 5 bases from J, leaving 17 bases between. CDR3 size: 14 residues. Germline V gives CDR1 MDHEN, CDR2 SYDVKM.

This rearrangement joins TRBV6-2 or TRBV6-3 to TRBJ2-5; D perhaps matches TRBD2 (6 bases). The V end lost 4 bases, the J end lost 6 bases, and 15 bases lay between the germline ends. The CDR3 is made up of 14 amino acids. Germline V gives CDR1 MNHEY, CDR2 SVGEGT. In nucleotides, the CDR3 is TGTGCCAGCAGTTCGTCGCGGGGAACTAAGACCCAGTACTTC. Translating gives CASSSSRGTKTQYF.

The rearrangement uses TRBV27 and TRBJ2-3; 9 positions agree with TRBD2. The germline CDR1 and CDR2 sequences are MNHEY and SMNVEV (reference sequence). The V and J ends lost 1 base and 4 bases, in that order; junction bases with no gene match: 6. The CDR3 is 16 residues long. The CDR3 reads CASSLLRRGGPDTQYF. CDR3 nucleotide sequence: TGTGCCAGCAGTTTATTGCGGCGGGGGGGCCCAGATACGCAGTATTTT.

The sample holds a few counts of this clonotype. The chain links TRBV5-6 to TRBJ2-3; 14 positions match TRBD2. The CDR3 contains 16 residues. The ends lost 0 bases at V and 4 bases at J; junction bases unmatched: 1. CDR1 and CDR2 (germline): SGHDT, YYEEEE. This chain's CDR3 is CASSLGGLAGADTQYF. As DNA, the CDR3 is TGTGCCAGCAGCTTGGGGGGACTAGCGGGAGCAGATACGCAGTATTTT.

This chain connects TRBV20-1 to TRBJ2-3; D is unresolved. This CDR3 comprises 13 residues. CDR1 is DFQATT, CDR2 SNEGSKA, per germline (reference sequence). V was clipped by 0 bases and J by 4 bases, with 8 bases between them. CDR3 residues: CSAREGSADTQYF. As DNA, the CDR3 is TGCAGTGCTAGAGAGGGCTCCGCAGATACGCAGTATTTT.

J is TRBJ1-5 and V is TRBV20-1, with D perhaps matching TRBD1 (5 bases). V shed 3 bases and J shed 4 bases, with 13 bases lying between them. CDR1 is DFQATT, CDR2 SNEGSKA, per germline (reference sequence). The CDR3 runs 14 residues. CDR3 sequence reads: CSASSTGPNQPQHF. For the CDR3, the DNA is TGCAGTGCTAGTTCAACAGGTCCTAATCAGCCCCAGCATTTT.

The chain recombines TRBV12-3 or TRBV12-4 with TRBJ2-1, with TRBD2 matching over 9 bases. The CDR3 has 14 amino acids. Trimming cost V 6 bases and J 6 bases; bases outside gene matches: 6. CDR3 in amino acids: CASSLSGSLNEQFF. For the CDR3, the DNA is TGTGCCAGCAGCCTTAGCGGGAGCCTCAATGAGCAGTTCTTC.

The CDR3 DNA reads as TGTGCCAGCAGCGTACTGGGCACAGATACGCAGTATTTT. This sequence encodes CASSVLGTDTQYF. The chain is built from TRBV9 and TRBJ2-3, with unresolved D. Germline V gene data show CDR1 as SGDLS and CDR2 as YYNGEE. CDR3 length: 13 residues. V lost 1 base and J 1 base, leaving 4 bases between the germline ends.

The V gene is TRBV20-1, the J gene TRBJ2-5; D possibly uses TRBD1 or TRBD2 (6 bases each). The CDR3 sequence is 14 residues long. Germline V gives CDR1 DFQATT, CDR2 SNEGSKA (reference sequence). CDR3: CSGTGPGAGETQYF. The DNA of the CDR3 is TGCAGCGGGACCGGTCCGGGGGCTGGAGAGACCCAGTACTTC.

CDR3 DNA: TGTGCCAGCACCCCTTACGGTGGGACAGATACGCAGTATTTT. Amino acids: CASTPYGGTDTQYF. The chain employs TRBV5-4 and TRBJ2-3; D unresolved. The ends were cut back, 6 bases at V and 3 bases at J, with 14 bases in the middle. The CDR3 runs 14 residues. Germline lookup yields CDR1 SGHNT and CDR2 YYREEE (reference sequence).

V and J are TRBV4-3 and TRBJ1-1; D uncertain. Germline CDR1 LGHNA, CDR2 YSLEER. V was shortened by 4 bases and J by 0 bases, with 12 bases between the two germline ends. This CDR3 has 15 residues. CDR3 in amino acids: CASSPSWVLNTEAFF. CDR3 DNA sequence: TGCGCCAGCAGCCCAAGTTGGGTTTTGAACACTGAAGCTTTCTTT.

J is TRBJ2-6 and V is TRBV7-9, with TRBD1 matching over 8 bases. The CDR3 has 17 residues. Germline V gives CDR1 SEHNR, CDR2 FQNEAQ (reference sequence). Germline trimming cut 5 bases from V and 0 bases from J; bases unmatched to any gene: 6. This CDR3 reads CASSPRQGYSGANVLTF. The CDR3, as DNA: TGTGCCAGCAGCCCAAGACAGGGGTACTCTGGGGCCAACGTCCTGACTTTC.

Written as DNA, the CDR3 is TGCAGTGTACGGGACAGGGAGCCCTACGAGCAGTACTTC. It is translated as CSVRDREPYEQYF. The chain is built from TRBV20-1 and TRBJ2-7; 9 positions match TRBD1. The CDR3 totals 13 residues. The germline V gene has CDR1 DFQATT and CDR2 SNEGSKA (reference sequence). After removal of 7 bases from V and 2 bases from J, the junction contained 6 bases not matched to a gene.

This chain links TRBV10-3 with TRBJ2-3; 8 bases are shared with TRBD2. From germline, CDR1 is ENHRY and CDR2 SYGVKD. CDR3 length: 17 residues. The V segment lost 3 bases and the J segment 5 bases; nucleotides outside the gene matches: 13. The CDR3 DNA follows: TGTGCCATCAGTGAACCCGGGCAGAGCGCGGGGGGAGATACGCAGTATTTT. Its protein is CAISEPGQSAGGDTQYF.

The rearrangement links TRBV4-1 to TRBJ1-2; D is uncertain. The germline CDR1 and CDR2 sequences are MGHRA and YSYEKL. This CDR3 is built from 15 residues. Between the trimmed V and J ends, which lost 1 base and 4 bases, there was a span of 13 bases. CDR3 region: CASSQVLEGSYGYTF. The CDR3 coding sequence is TGCGCCAGCAGCCAAGTTTTGGAGGGTAGCTATGGCTACACCTTC.

This chain connects TRBV9 to TRBJ2-1; 7 nucleotides align to TRBD2. CDR1 is SGDLS, CDR2 YYNGEE, per germline. This CDR3 comprises 12 residues. V dropped 4 bases and J dropped 9; count of bases not matched to a gene: 4. The CDR3 sequence: CASSQPGGEQFF. The CDR3 region has the DNA TGTGCCAGCAGCCAACCGGGGGGTGAGCAGTTCTTC.